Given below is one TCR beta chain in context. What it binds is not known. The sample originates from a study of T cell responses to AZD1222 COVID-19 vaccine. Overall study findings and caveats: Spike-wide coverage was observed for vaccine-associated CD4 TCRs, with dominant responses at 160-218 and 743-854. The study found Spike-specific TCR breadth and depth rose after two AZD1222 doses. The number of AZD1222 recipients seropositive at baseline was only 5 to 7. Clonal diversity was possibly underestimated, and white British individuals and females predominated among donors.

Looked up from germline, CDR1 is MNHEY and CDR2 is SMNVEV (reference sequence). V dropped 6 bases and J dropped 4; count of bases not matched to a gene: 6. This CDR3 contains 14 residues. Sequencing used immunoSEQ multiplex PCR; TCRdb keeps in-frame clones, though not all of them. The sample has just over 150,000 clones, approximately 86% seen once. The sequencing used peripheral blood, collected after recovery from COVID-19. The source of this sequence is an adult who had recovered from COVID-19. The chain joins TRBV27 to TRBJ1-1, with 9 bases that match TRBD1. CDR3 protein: CASSDRGIVTEAFF. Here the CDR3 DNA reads TGTGCCAGCAGCGACAGGGGGATTGTCACTGAAGCTTTCTTT.